What follows describes a single TCR beta chain. Its antigen is still unknown. This sample was taken from a study of PD-1 blockade in classical Hodgkin lymphoma. Study in general: Each patient was given nivolumab 3 mg/kg through a vein every 2 weeks.

TCRdb's copy holds only in-frame clones and misses some; the assay was immunoSEQ multiplex PCR. Among tens of thousands of clones listed, around four fifths were seen once. The V gene's germline CDR1 is SGHRS and CDR2 YFSETQ. CDR3 length equals 20 residues. Trimming pared 0 bases from V and 1 base from J, leaving 23 bases between. Study outcomes and limitations: CD4+ TCR diversity rose significantly by C4D1, and CD8+ TCR diversity did not. Repertoires differed for reasons still undefined, possibly disease activity or prior therapy. Compared with healthy donors, newly diagnosed patients reportedly showed lower baseline TCR diversity.

The time point here: cycle 4 day 1 (C4D1), after less than seven weeks of nivolumab. Each patient experienced a relapse that followed autologous stem cell transplantation, and brentuximab vedotin exposure varied. This TCR derives from a human donor with classical Hodgkin lymphoma. Sequenced material: peripheral blood mononuclear cells (PBMCs), taken before the fourth cycle of nivolumab. J is TRBJ2-1 and V is TRBV5-1, with D tentatively TRBD1 (6 bases). The CDR3 DNA follows: TGCGCCAGCAGCTTGGTAGGGACACCCCGCCTCTCAGCGTCCTACAATGAGCAGTTCTTC. Its protein is CASSLVGTPRLSASYNEQFF.